This T cell receptor (beta chain) originates from a study of a mutant IDH1 vaccine in newly diagnosed glioma. Details on this clone: Its antigen is not known.

Broader study findings: Pseudoprogression appeared independent of alterations in top peripheral clonotypes.

Documented time point: week 35, safety follow-up. Every vaccine dose comprised 300 ug of mutant IDH1 20-mer peptide plus topical imiquimod. The length of the CDR3 is 14 residues. CDR1 and CDR2 from the germline V gene are MNHNS and SASEGT. V lost 7 bases and J lost 0, with 10 bases in between. Data came from immunoSEQ multiplex PCR; TCRdb stores just in-frame clones and leaves some out. Of under 40,000 clones listed, roughly 80% are singletons. The specimen comprised PBMCs, sampled from a glioma patient whose treatment included an IDH1 peptide vaccine. This TCR was sampled from a young woman with glioma. The genes are TRBV6-1 and TRBJ1-5; no clear D gene. DNA for the CDR3: TGTGCCAGCAAAAGGGTAAATAGCAATCAGCCCCAGCATTTT. This encodes CASKRVNSNQPQHF.